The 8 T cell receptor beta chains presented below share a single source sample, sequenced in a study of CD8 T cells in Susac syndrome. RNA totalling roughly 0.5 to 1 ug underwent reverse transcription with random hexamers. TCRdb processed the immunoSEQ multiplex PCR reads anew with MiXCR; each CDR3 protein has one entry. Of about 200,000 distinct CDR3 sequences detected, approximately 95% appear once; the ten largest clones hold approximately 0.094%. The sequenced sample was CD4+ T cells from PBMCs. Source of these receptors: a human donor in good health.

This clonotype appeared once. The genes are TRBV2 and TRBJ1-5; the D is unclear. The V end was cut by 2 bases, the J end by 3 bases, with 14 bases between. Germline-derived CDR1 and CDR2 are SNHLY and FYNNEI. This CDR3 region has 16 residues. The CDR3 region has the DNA TGTGCCAGCAGTGAATTGGGAGGGAGGATCAATCAGCCCCAGCATTTT. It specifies CASSELGGRINQPQHF.

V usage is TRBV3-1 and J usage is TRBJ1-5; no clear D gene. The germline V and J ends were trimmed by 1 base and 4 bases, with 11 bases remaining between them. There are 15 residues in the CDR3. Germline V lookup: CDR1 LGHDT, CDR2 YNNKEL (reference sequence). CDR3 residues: CASSQVLGFNQPQHF. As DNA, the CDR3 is TGTGCCAGCAGCCAAGTCTTGGGCTTTAATCAGCCCCAGCATTTT.

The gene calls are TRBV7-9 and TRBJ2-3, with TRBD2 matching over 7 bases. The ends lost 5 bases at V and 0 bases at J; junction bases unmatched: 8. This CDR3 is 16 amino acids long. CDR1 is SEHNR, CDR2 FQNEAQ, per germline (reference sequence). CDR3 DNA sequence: TGTGCCAGCAGCGTAATGACTAGCAGTAGCACAGATACGCAGTATTTT. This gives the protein CASSVMTSSSTDTQYF.

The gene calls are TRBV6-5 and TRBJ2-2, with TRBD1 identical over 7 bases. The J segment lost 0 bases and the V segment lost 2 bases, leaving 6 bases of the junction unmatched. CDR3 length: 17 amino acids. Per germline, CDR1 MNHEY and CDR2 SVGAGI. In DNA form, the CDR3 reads TGTGCCAGCAGTTACGCTTCCGGGACAGCGAACACCGGGGAGCTGTTTTTT. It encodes CASSYASGTANTGELFF.

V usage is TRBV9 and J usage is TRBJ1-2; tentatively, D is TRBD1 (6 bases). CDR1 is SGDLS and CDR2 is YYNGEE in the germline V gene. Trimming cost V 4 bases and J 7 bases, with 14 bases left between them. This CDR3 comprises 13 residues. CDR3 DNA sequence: TGTGCCAGCAGCCCCAGGCAGGGGTTTGGCTACACCTTC. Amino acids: CASSPRQGFGYTF.

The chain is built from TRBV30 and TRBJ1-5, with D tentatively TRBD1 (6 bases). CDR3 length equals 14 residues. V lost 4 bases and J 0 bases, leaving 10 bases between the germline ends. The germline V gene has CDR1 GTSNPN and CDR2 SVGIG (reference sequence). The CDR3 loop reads CAWNQGFSNQPQHF. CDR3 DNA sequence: TGTGCCTGGAACCAGGGGTTTAGCAATCAGCCCCAGCATTTT.

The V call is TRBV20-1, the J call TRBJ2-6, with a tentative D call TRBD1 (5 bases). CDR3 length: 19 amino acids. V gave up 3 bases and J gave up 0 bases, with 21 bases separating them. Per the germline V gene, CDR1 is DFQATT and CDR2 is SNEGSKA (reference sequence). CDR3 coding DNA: TGCAGTGCTAGGAGTGCTTTAGGACATGAAAGCTCTGGGGCCAACGTCCTGACTTTC. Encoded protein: CSARSALGHESSGANVLTF.

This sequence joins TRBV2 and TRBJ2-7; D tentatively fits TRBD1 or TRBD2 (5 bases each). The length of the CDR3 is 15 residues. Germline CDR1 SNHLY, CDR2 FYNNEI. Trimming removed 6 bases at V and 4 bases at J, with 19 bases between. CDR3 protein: CASSEGTIEGYEQYF. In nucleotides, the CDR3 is TGTGCCAGCAGCGAGGGGACGATTGAAGGGTACGAGCAGTACTTC.